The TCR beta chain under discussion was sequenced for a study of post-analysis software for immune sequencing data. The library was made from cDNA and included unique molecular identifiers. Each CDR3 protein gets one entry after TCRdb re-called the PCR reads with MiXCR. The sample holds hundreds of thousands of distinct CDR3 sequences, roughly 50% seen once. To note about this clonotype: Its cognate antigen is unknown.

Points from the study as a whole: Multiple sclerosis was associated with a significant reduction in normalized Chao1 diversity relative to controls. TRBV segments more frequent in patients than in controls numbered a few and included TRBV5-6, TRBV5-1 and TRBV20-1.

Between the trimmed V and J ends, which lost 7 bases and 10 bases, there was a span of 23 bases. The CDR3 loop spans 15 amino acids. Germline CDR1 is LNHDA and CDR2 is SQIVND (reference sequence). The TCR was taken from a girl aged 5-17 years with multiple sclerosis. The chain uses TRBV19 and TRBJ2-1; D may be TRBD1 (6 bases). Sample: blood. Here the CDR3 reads CASTLSVGGAKEQFF. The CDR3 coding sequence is TGTGCCAGTACCTTAAGTGTTGGGGGCGCAAAGGAGCAGTTCTTC.